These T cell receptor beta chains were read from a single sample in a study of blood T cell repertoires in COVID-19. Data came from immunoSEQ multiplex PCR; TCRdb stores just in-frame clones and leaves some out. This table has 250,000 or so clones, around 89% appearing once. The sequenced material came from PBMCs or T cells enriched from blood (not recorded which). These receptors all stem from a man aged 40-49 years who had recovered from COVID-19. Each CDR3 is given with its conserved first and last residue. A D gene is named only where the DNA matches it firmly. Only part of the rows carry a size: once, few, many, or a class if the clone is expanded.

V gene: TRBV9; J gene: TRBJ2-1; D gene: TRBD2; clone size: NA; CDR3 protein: CASSEGVGLAGNEQFF; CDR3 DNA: TGTGCCAGCAGCGAGGGGGTGGGACTAGCGGGGAATGAGCAGTTCTTC
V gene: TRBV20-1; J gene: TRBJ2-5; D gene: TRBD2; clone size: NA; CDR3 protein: CSASGVAGETQYF; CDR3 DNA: TGCAGTGCTAGTGGGGTAGCGGGGGAGACCCAGTACTTC
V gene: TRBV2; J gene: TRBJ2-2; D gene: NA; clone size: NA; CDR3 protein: CASSGGQTNTGELFF; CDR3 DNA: TGTGCCAGCTCAGGAGGGCAGACGAACACCGGGGAGCTGTTTTTT
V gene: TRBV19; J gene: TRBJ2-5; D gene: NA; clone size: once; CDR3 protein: CASSIQGRAETQYF; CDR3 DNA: TGTGCCAGTAGTATACAGGGGCGCGCAGAGACCCAGTACTTC
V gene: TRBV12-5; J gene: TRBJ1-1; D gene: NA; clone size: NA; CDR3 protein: CASEKTGRGNTEAFF; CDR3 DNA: TGTGCTAGTGAAAAAACGGGTAGGGGGAACACTGAAGCTTTCTTT
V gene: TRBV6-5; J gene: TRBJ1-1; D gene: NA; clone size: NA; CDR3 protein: CASSSQGFTEAFF; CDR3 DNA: TGTGCCAGCAGTTCTCAGGGCTTCACTGAAGCTTTCTTT
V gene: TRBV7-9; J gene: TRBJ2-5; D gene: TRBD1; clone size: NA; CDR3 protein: CASTGQGEETQYF; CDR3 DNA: TGTGCCAGCACCGGACAGGGGGAAGAGACCCAGTACTTC
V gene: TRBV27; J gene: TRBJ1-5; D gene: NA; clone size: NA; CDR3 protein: CASSLGRQQPQHF; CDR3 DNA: TGTGCCAGCAGTTTAGGCAGACAGCAGCCCCAGCATTTT
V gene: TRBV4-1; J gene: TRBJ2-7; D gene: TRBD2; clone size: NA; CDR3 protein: CASSQDRGGGITYEQYF; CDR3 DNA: TGCGCCAGCAGCCAAGATCGGGGCGGGGGGATCACCTACGAGCAGTACTTC
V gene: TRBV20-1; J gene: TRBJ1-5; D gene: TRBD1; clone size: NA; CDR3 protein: CSASIGGGSNQPQHF; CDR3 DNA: TGCAGTGCTAGTATAGGGGGCGGGAGCAATCAGCCCCAGCATTTT
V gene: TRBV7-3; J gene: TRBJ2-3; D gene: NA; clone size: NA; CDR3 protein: CASSSQGLRTDTQYF; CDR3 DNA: TGTGCCAGCAGCTCCCAGGGGTTGAGGACAGATACGCAGTATTTT
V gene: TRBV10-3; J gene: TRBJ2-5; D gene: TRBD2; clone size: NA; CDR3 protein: CAITEGTSGNQETQYF; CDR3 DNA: TGTGCCATCACCGAAGGGACTAGCGGGAACCAAGAGACCCAGTACTTC
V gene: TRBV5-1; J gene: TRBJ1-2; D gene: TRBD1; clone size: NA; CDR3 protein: CASRIQGEGYTF; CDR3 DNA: TGCGCCAGCAGAATACAGGGGGAAGGCTACACCTTC
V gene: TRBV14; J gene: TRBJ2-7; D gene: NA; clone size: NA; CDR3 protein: CASSQELNYEQYF; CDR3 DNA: TGTGCCAGCAGCCAAGAGTTAAACTACGAGCAGTACTTC